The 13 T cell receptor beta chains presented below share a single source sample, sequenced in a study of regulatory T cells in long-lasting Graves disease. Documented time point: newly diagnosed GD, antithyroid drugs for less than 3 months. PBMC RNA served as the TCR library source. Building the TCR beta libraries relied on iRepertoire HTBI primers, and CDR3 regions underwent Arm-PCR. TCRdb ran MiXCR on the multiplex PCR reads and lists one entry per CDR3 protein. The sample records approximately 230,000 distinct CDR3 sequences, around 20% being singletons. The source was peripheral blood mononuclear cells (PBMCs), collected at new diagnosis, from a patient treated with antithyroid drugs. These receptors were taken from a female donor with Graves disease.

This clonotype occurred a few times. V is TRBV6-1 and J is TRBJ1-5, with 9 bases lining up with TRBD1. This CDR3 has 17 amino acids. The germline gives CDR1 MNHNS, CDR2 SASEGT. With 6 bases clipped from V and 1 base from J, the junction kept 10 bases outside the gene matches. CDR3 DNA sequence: TGTGCCAGCAGGCGAGGACAGGGGATTTTGAGCAATCAGCCCCAGCATTTT. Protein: CASRRGQGILSNQPQHF.

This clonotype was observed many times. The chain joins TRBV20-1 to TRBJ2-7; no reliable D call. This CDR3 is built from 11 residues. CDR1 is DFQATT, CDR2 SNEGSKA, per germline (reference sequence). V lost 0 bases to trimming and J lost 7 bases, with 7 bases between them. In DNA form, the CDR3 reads TGCAGTGCTAGAGAAGGGCAAGAGCAGTACTTC. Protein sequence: CSAREGQEQYF.

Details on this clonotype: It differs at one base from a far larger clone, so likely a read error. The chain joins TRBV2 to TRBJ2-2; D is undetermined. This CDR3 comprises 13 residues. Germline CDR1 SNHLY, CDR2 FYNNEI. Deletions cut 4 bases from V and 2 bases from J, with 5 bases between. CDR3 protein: CASSVYNTGELFF. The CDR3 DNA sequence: TGTGCCAGCAGTGTCTACAACACCGGGGAGCTGTTTTTT.

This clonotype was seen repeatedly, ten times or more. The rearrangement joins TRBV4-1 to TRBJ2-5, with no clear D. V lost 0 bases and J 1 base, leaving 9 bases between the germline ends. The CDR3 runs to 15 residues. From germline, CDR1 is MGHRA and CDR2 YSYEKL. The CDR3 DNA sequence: TGCGCCAGCAGCCAAGATTTCAGAAGCCAAGAGACCCAGTACTTC. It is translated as CASSQDFRSQETQYF.

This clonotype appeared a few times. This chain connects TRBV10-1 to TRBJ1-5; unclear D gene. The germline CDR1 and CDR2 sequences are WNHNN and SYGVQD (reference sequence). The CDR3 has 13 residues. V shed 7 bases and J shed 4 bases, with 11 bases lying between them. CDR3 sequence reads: CASNDTYNQPQHF. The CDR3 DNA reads TGCGCCAGCAATGACACGTATAATCAGCCCCAGCATTTT.

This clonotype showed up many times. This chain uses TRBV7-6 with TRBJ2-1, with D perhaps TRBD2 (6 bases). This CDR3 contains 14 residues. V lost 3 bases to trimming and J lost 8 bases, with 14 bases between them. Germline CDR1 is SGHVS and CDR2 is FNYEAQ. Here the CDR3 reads CASSLEGLAYEQFF. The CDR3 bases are TGTGCCAGCAGCTTGGAGGGCCTAGCGTATGAGCAGTTCTTC.

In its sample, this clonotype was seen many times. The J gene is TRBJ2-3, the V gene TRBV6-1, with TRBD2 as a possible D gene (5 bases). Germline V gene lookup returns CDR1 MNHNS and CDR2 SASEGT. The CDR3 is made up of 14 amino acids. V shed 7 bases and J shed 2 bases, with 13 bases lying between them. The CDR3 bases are TGTGCCAGCAACGTTGTGGGAGACACAGATACGCAGTATTTT. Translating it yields CASNVVGDTDTQYF.

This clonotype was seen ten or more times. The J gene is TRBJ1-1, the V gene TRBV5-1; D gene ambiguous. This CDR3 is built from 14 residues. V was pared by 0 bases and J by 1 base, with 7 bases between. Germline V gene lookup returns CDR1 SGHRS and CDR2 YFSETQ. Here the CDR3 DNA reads TGCGCCAGCAGCTTGGTTGGGAAGAACACTGAAGCTTTCTTT. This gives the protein CASSLVGKNTEAFF.

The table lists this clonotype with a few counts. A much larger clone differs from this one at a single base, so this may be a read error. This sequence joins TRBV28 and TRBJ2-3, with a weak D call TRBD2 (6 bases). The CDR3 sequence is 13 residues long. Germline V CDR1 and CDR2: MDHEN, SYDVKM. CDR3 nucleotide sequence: TGTGCCAGCAGCCTAGCGACTACAGATACGCGGTATTTT. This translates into CASSLATTDTRYF.

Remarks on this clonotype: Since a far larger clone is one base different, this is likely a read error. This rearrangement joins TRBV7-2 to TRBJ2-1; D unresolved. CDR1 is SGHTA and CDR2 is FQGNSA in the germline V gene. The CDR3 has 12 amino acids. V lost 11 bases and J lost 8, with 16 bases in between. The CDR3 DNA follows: TGTGCCGATGCGGCTAGTCGCTATGAGCAGTTCTTC. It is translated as CADAASRYEQFF.

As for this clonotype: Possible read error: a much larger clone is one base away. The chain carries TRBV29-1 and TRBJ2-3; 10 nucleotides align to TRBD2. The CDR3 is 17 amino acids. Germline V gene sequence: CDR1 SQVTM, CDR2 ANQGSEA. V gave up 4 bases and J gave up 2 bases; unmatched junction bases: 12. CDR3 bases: TGCAGCGTTGGCGGGACTAGCGCTACGATTTCCACAGATACGCAGTATTTT. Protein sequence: CSVGGTSATISTDTQYF.

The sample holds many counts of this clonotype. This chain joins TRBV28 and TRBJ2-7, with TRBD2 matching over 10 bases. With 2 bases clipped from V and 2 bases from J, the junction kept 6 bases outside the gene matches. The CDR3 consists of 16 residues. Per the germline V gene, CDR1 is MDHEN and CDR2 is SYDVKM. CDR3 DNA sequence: TGTGCCAGCAGTTTAGTCGCTAGCGGGAGCCCCTACGAGCAGTACTTC. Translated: CASSLVASGSPYEQYF.

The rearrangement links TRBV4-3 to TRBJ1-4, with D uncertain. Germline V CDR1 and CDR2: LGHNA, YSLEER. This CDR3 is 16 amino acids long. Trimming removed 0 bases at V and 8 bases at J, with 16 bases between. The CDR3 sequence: CASSQDLRVLDEKLFF. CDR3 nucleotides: TGCGCCAGCAGCCAAGATCTTCGGGTTTTAGACGAAAAACTGTTTTTT.